Listed here is a single T cell receptor (beta chain). Its antigen is as yet unknown. This record comes from a study of OX40 agonist ivuxolimab in advanced cancers. As for the study in general: Cohort: roughly 80% men, mean age about 60, aged roughly 23 to 90. Therapy given before enrollment (anti-PD-1, anti-PD-L1 or anti-CTLA-4) was allowed, and 40% to 45% had some.

The CDR3 loop spans 14 amino acids. Germline values: CDR1 MGHRA, CDR2 YSYEKL. The V end lost 0 bases, the J end lost 7 bases, and 11 bases lay between the germline ends. Study findings and constraints: At 0.1 to 3.0 mg/kg and by week 6, CD4+ and CD8+ T cells in the blood had expanded clonally. CD8+ T cells (on average) carried more expanded clones than CD4+ T cells.

Libraries were prepared by immunoSEQ multiplex PCR; TCRdb keeps only in-frame clonotypes and omits some of them. The table records 77,000 or so clones, 80% to 95% of them present only once. The sequence was collected from an adult with an advanced solid tumor such as melanoma, head and neck, liver or kidney cancer. Material: CD4+ or CD8+ T cells sorted from blood, obtained in a trial of the OX40 agonist ivuxolimab. J is TRBJ2-3 and V is TRBV4-1; tentatively, D is TRBD2 (6 bases). The CDR3 DNA sequence: TGCGCCAGCAGCCAAGATTACGGGACTTATACGCAGTATTTT. This encodes CASSQDYGTYTQYF.